Below, 27 T cell receptor beta chains from the same sample are listed, as sequenced in a study of T cell repertoires in cytomegalovirus infection. Their specific antigens are unknown. Each CDR3 protein gets one entry after TCRdb re-called the reads with MiXCR. The table has about 280,000 distinct CDR3 sequences, 22% seen once. The sequenced sample was cultured PBMCs, obtained from culture after CMV antigen stimulation. These receptors were taken from a human donor in good health (CMV status not recorded). Some clones in this sample may be carry-over from other donors' samples.

In its sample, this clonotype was seen a few times. This chain connects TRBV5-6 to TRBJ2-5; D remains unclear. CDR1 and CDR2 (germline): SGHDT, YYEEEE. Between the trimmed V and J ends, which lost 1 base and 2 bases, there was a span of 12 bases. This CDR3 region has 15 residues. CDR3 bases: TGTGCCAGCAGCTTGTGGTCAGATCGACAAGAGACCCAGTACTTC. It encodes CASSLWSDRQETQYF.

This clonotype has just a few counts. The chain employs TRBV11-3 and TRBJ2-1, with TRBD1 identical over 7 bases. CDR3 length: 15 amino acids. The V gene end was trimmed by 2 bases and the J gene end by 2 bases; junction bases not matched to a gene: 3. From germline, CDR1 is SGHNT and CDR2 YENEEA. The CDR3 sequence: CASSLSTGAYNEQFF. CDR3 sequence (DNA): TGTGCCAGCAGCTTAAGTACAGGGGCCTACAATGAGCAGTTCTTC. The whole variable domain, remainder taken from reference TRBV11-3 and TRBJ2-1, is EAGVVQSPRYKIIEKKQPVAFWCNPISGHNTLYWYLQNLGQGPELLIRYENEEAVDDSQLPKDRFSAERLKGVDSTLKIQPAELGDSAVYLCASSLSTGAYNEQFFGPGTRLTVL.

This clonotype was seen more than once but under ten times. V is TRBV19 and J is TRBJ2-2; perhaps TRBD2 as D (5 bases). Trimming shortened V by 9 bases and J by 1 base, and 12 bases separated the two germline ends. CDR3 length: 14 residues. Germline CDR1 and CDR2: LNHDA and SQIVND (reference sequence). CDR3 in amino acids: CASRRAVNTGELFF. The CDR3 DNA reads TGTGCCAGCCGGCGGGCGGTGAACACCGGGGAGCTGTTTTTT. Based on the CDR3 plus reference TRBV19 and TRBJ2-2, the full variable domain is DGGITQSPKYLFRKEGQNVTLSCEQNLNHDAMYWYRQDPGQGLRLIYYSQIVNDFQKGDIAEGYSVSREKKESFPLTVTSAQKNPTAFYLCASRRAVNTGELFFGEGSRLTVL.

There are a few counts of this clonotype. The chain is built from TRBV7-2 and TRBJ2-1; TRBD2 matches 14 bases. The germline V gene encodes CDR1 SGHTA and CDR2 FQGNSA. CDR3 length equals 19 residues. V shed 2 bases and J 8 bases; nucleotides not matched to a gene: 14. CDR3: CASSLPLGGWGLAGDEQFF. The CDR3 region has the DNA TGTGCCAGCAGCTTACCCCTCGGGGGGTGGGGACTAGCGGGAGATGAGCAGTTCTTC.

This clonotype appeared many times. This rearrangement joins TRBV6-2 or TRBV6-3 to TRBJ1-5, with unresolved D. This CDR3 is 16 amino acids long. The V end was cut by 4 bases, the J end by 6 bases, with 19 bases between. The germline V gene encodes CDR1 MNHEY and CDR2 SVGEGT. CDR3 nucleotides: TGTGCCAGCAGTTGGATGCCTAGAAACCGGATTCAGCCCCAGCATTTT. Protein: CASSWMPRNRIQPQHF.

The rearrangement joins TRBV12-3 or TRBV12-4 to TRBJ2-1, with D unclear. V lost 6 bases to trimming and J lost 3 bases, with 9 bases between them. This CDR3 has 13 residues. The CDR3 is CASSPDNYNEQFF. DNA for the CDR3: TGTGCCAGCAGCCCAGACAACTACAATGAGCAGTTCTTC.

This chain links TRBV13 with TRBJ2-2; 9 bases match TRBD1. Trimming at V came to 6 bases and at J to 2 bases, leaving 4 bases not matched to a gene. The CDR3 extends over 15 amino acids. The germline CDR1 and CDR2 sequences are PRHDT and FYEKMQ (reference sequence). The DNA for the CDR3 is TGTGCCAGCAGACAGGGGGCAACAAACACCGGGGAGCTGTTTTTT. Its translation: CASRQGATNTGELFF.

This rearrangement joins TRBV5-1 to TRBJ1-5; no reliable D call. This CDR3 spans 13 amino acids. In germline, CDR1 is SGHRS, CDR2 YFSETQ. Trimming took 4 bases from V and 7 from J, leaving 12 bases between them. The CDR3 reads CASSAEPGQPQHF. CDR3 nucleotide sequence: TGCGCCAGCAGCGCGGAACCTGGCCAGCCCCAGCATTTT. Using reference TRBV5-1 and TRBJ1-5 for the parts outside the CDR3, the full variable domain is KAGVTQTPRYLIKTRGQQVTLSCSPISGHRSVSWYQQTPGQGLQFLFEYFSETQRNKGNFPGRFSGRQFSNSRSEMNVSTLELGDSALYLCASSAEPGQPQHFGDGTRLSIL.

This sequence joins TRBV7-2 and TRBJ1-1; TRBD1 is a possible D gene (6 bases). The germline gives CDR1 SGHTA, CDR2 FQGNSA. The CDR3 sequence is 14 residues long. V lost 2 bases, J lost 5 bases, and 12 bases lay in between. The CDR3 bases are TGTGCCAGCAGCTTACTTCAGGGGATGACTGAAGCTTTCTTT. Protein product: CASSLLQGMTEAFF.

This clonotype was recorded a few times. Here the CDR3 DNA reads TGCGCCAGCAGCCAAGTGGTGGCGGGACAGGCTAATGGCTACACCTTC. It codes for CASSQVVAGQANGYTF. The V and J genes are TRBV4-1 and TRBJ1-2, with 8 bases fitting TRBD1. The J segment lost 6 bases and the V segment lost 1 base, leaving 10 bases of the junction unmatched. Germline lookup yields CDR1 MGHRA and CDR2 YSYEKL. The CDR3 is made up of 16 amino acids.

V and J are TRBV11-1 and TRBJ2-2; D gene unclear. The germline gives CDR1 SGHAT, CDR2 FQDESV (reference sequence). Trimming removed 8 bases from V and 7 bases from J, with 8 bases in between. The CDR3 spans 11 residues. The CDR3 sequence is CASGLDGELFF. The CDR3 DNA reads TGTGCCAGCGGCCTGGACGGGGAGCTGTTTTTT.

The chain joins TRBV5-4 to TRBJ2-3, with 13 nucleotides matching TRBD2. The trim removed 1 base at V and 11 bases at J, leaving 13 bases unmatched. The CDR3 contains 17 residues. CDR1 and CDR2 (germline): SGHNT, YYREEE (reference sequence). The CDR3 region is CASSLTERTSGRSRQYF. Here the CDR3 DNA reads TGTGCCAGCAGCTTGACGGAAAGGACTAGCGGGAGATCAAGGCAGTATTTT.

Only a few counts were recorded for this clonotype. This sequence joins TRBV6-2 or TRBV6-3 and TRBJ2-1; 9 bases are a match to TRBD2. Trimming took 7 bases from V and 6 from J; bases not matched to a gene: 1. CDR3 length equals 12 residues. Germline V lookup: CDR1 MNHEY, CDR2 SVGEGT. The CDR3 sequence: CASMTSGNEQFF. The CDR3, as DNA: TGTGCCAGCATGACTAGCGGCAATGAGCAGTTCTTC.

V gene TRBV28 combines with J gene TRBJ2-1, with 7 bases fitting TRBD2. The CDR3 spans 14 residues. Germline lookup yields CDR1 MDHEN and CDR2 SYDVKM. The V segment lost 6 bases and the J segment 1 base; nucleotides outside the gene matches: 3. CDR3 DNA: TGTGCCAGCAGACCGGGAGGTTCCTACAATGAGCAGTTCTTC. It encodes CASRPGGSYNEQFF.

This clonotype was seen repeatedly, ten times or more. The chain couples TRBV7-2 to TRBJ2-3; no firm D call. CDR3 length equals 14 residues. Per the germline V gene, CDR1 is SGHTA and CDR2 is FQGNSA. The V and J ends lost 3 bases and 1 base respectively, with 8 bases between them. This chain's CDR3 is CASSFALRTDTQYF. For the CDR3, the DNA is TGTGCCAGCAGCTTCGCGCTCCGCACAGATACGCAGTATTTT.

This clonotype showed up just a few times. The CDR3 loop is CASSPTSGDEQFF. CDR3 DNA: TGTGCCAGCAGCCCCACTAGCGGGGATGAGCAGTTCTTC. This chain links TRBV7-6 with TRBJ2-1; TRBD2 aligns across 10 bases. The J segment lost 8 bases and the V segment lost 5 bases, leaving 3 bases of the junction unmatched. The germline CDR1 and CDR2 sequences are SGHVS and FNYEAQ. This CDR3 is 13 amino acids long. Full variable domain (rest looked up from reference TRBV7-6 and TRBJ2-1): GAGVSQSPRYKVTKRGQDVALRCDPISGHVSLYWYRQALGQGPEFLTYFNYEAQQDKSGLPNDRFSAERPEGSISTLTIQRTEQRDSAMYRCASSPTSGDEQFFGPGTRLTVL.

The chain recombines TRBV12-3 or TRBV12-4 with TRBJ1-5; no definite D call. The CDR3 is 12 amino acids. V lost 3 bases and J 8 bases, leaving 8 bases between the germline ends. The CDR3 bases are TGTGCCAGCAGTTTTCCGTCGGAGCCCCAGCATTTT. Amino acids: CASSFPSEPQHF.

The sample holds a few counts of this clonotype. J is TRBJ1-1 and V is TRBV12-3 or TRBV12-4, with D maybe TRBD1 (6 bases). The V and J ends lost 6 bases and 4 bases respectively, with 15 bases between them. The CDR3 consists of 14 residues. In DNA, the CDR3 is TGTGCCAGCAGCTTGATGCAGGGGCTCACTGAAGCTTTCTTT. Its translation is CASSLMQGLTEAFF.

This clonotype was seen a handful of times. The V and J genes are TRBV7-9 and TRBJ2-7; 7 nucleotides line up with TRBD1. Germline V gives CDR1 SEHNR, CDR2 FQNEAQ (reference sequence). The CDR3 contains 14 residues. Unmatched junction bases numbered 7, after V lost 5 bases and J lost 3 bases. In nucleotides, the CDR3 is TGTGCCAGCAGCCCTCGACAGGGCCACTACGAGCAGTACTTC. Translation: CASSPRQGHYEQYF.

This clonotype turned up a few times. The rearrangement uses TRBV11-3 and TRBJ2-1, with a possible D match to TRBD2 (6 bases). Trimming took 5 bases from V and 7 from J, leaving 18 bases between them. The CDR3 is 15 amino acids. Germline-derived CDR1 and CDR2 are SGHNT and YENEEA. CDR3 in amino acids: CASSRGIALTNEQFF. In DNA, the CDR3 is TGTGCCAGCAGCCGCGGGATCGCCTTGACGAATGAGCAGTTCTTC.

This clonotype was counted at least ten times. The chain recombines TRBV5-4 with TRBJ1-2; 8 bases are shared with TRBD1. The V and J ends lost 4 bases and 7 bases, in that order; junction bases with no gene match: 12. The CDR3 consists of 15 residues. Germline V gene lookup returns CDR1 SGHNT and CDR2 YYREEE (reference sequence). In DNA form, the CDR3 reads TGTGCCAGCAGCGTGAGGCAGACAGGGGAGGTTGGCTACACCTTC. This gives the protein CASSVRQTGEVGYTF.

The chain joins TRBV11-2 to TRBJ1-2, with D possibly TRBD1 on 5 matching bases. CDR1 is SGHAT, CDR2 FQNNGV, per germline. This CDR3 has 13 residues. The V end was cut by 3 bases, the J end by 8 bases, with 13 bases between. The CDR3 coding sequence is TGTGCCAGCAGCTTTGCAGGGCTACGCGGCTACACCTTC. The encoded protein is CASSFAGLRGYTF.

This clonotype was seen many times. V gene TRBV7-2 combines with J gene TRBJ2-3; 12 bases map to TRBD2. Germline V CDR1 and CDR2: SGHTA, FQGNSA. The CDR3 sequence is 16 residues long. V gave up 5 bases and J gave up 3 bases; unmatched junction bases: 6. The CDR3 coding sequence is TGTGCCAGCAGCCTGAGACTAGCGGGAGCTACAGATACGCAGTATTTT. Its translation: CASSLRLAGATDTQYF.

The chain joins TRBV12-3 or TRBV12-4 to TRBJ2-2; perhaps TRBD2 as D (7 bases). Trimming left V 5 bases short and J 6 bases short, with 16 bases between. This CDR3 has 15 residues. CDR3 nucleotide sequence: TGTGCCAGCAGTCCCCGGGGGCGGGAGCCCGGGGAGCTGTTTTTT. Protein sequence: CASSPRGREPGELFF.

This rearrangement joins TRBV30 to TRBJ1-2; no reliable D call. Germline V lookup: CDR1 GTSNPN, CDR2 SVGIG (reference sequence). V was cut by 5 bases and J by 3 bases, with 16 bases left in between. The CDR3 covers 14 residues. The CDR3 DNA is TGTGCCTGGGCCCGGACGGGCCGATACTATGGCTACACCTTC. Translation gives CAWARTGRYYGYTF.

In regard to this clonotype: Since a much larger clone is just one base distant, this may be a read error. The gene calls are TRBV12-3 or TRBV12-4 and TRBJ2-5; 7 bases match TRBD2. The CDR3 length is 16 residues. V lost 2 bases, J lost 3 bases, and 9 bases stayed unmatched. The CDR3 loop is CASSLLLARAKETQYF. CDR3 in DNA: TGTGCCAGCAGTTTATTACTAGCGAGAGCCAAAGAGACCCAGTACTTC.

The chain joins TRBV27 to TRBJ1-1; maybe TRBD1 (5 bases). V shed 7 bases and J shed 5 bases, with 14 bases lying between them. Germline loops: CDR1 MNHEY, CDR2 SMNVEV (reference sequence). This CDR3 has 13 amino acids. The CDR3 region has the DNA TGTGCCAGCACCAAGTTTCGGGGGACTGAAGCTTTCTTT. It yields the protein CASTKFRGTEAFF.